This TCR beta chain emerged from a study of T cells in Graves' hyperthyroidism and ophthalmopathy. This clonotype has ten or more counts. The V gene end was trimmed by 3 bases and the J gene end by 7 bases; junction bases not matched to a gene: 7. Germline V gives CDR1 DFQATT, CDR2 SNEGSKA (reference sequence). CDR3 length equals 14 residues. Researchers amplified the TCR beta CDR3 regions from RNA transcripts. TCR CDR3 underwent first-round RT-PCR with the HTBI primer set. TCRdb fed the multiplex PCR reads into MiXCR, producing one record per CDR3 protein. This sample has about 370,000 distinct CDR3 sequences; about 16% occur once, and the top ten carry approximately 19%.

Sample: blood. The V and J genes are TRBV20-1 and TRBJ2-1, with 9 bases aligning to TRBD2. This TCR derives from a woman aged 60-75 years with Graves' ophthalmopathy. Written as DNA, the CDR3 is TGCAGTGCTAGTTTTAGCGGGAGTACGAATGAGCAGTTCTTC. This gives the protein CSASFSGSTNEQFF.